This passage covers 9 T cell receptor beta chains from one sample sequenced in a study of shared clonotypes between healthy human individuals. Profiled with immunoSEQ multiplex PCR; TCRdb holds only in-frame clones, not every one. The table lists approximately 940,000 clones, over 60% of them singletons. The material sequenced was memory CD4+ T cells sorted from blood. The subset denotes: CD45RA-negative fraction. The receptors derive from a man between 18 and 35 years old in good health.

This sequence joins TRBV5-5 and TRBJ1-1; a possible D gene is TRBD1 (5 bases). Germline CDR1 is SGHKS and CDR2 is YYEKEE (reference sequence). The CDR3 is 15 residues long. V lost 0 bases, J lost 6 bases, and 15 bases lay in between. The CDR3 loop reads CASSLDGAGLAEAFF. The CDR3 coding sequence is TGTGCCAGCAGCTTGGATGGGGCAGGGCTGGCTGAAGCTTTCTTT.

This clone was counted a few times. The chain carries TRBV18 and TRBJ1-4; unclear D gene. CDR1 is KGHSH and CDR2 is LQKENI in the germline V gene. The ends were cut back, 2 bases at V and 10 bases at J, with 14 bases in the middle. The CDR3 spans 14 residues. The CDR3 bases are TGTGCCAGCTCACCAGAGGGAGCCGTCAGAAAACTGTTTTTT. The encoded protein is CASSPEGAVRKLFF.

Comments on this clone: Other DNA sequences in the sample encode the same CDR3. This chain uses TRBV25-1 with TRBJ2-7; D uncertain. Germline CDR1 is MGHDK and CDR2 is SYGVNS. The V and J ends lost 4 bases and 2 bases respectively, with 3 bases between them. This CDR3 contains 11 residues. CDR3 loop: CASSGTYEQYF. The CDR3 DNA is TGTGCCAGCAGTGGAACCTACGAGCAGTACTTC.

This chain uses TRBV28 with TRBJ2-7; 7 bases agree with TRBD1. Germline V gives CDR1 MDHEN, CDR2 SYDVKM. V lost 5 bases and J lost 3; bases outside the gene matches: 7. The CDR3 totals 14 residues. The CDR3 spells CASSGTDSFYEQYF. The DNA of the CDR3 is TGTGCCAGCAGTGGGACAGATAGCTTCTACGAGCAGTACTTC.

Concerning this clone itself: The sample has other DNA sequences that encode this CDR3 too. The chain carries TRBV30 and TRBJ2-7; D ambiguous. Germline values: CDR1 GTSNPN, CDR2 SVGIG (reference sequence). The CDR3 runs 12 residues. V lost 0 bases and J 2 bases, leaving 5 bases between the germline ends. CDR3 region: CAWSVSPYEQYF. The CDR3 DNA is TGTGCCTGGAGTGTATCACCCTACGAGCAGTACTTC.

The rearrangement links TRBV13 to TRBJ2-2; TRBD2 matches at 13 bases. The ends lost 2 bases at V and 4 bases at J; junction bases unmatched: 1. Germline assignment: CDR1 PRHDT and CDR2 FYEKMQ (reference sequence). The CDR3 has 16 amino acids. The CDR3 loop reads CASSLRLAGGTGELFF. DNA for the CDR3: TGTGCCAGCAGCTTACGACTAGCGGGGGGCACCGGGGAGCTGTTTTTT.

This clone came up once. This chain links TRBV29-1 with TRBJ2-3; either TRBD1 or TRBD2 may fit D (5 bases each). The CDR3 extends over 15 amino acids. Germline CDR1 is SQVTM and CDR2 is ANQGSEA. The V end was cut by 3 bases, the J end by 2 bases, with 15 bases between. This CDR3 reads CSVDGGRANTDTQYF. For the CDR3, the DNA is TGCAGCGTTGATGGAGGCAGGGCTAACACAGATACGCAGTATTTT.

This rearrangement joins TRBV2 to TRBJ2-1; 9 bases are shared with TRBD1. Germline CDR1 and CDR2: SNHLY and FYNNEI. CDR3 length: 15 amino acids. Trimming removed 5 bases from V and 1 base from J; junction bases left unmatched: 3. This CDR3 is CASSFDRGSYNEQFF. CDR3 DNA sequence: TGTGCCAGCAGTTTCGACAGGGGGTCCTACAATGAGCAGTTCTTC.

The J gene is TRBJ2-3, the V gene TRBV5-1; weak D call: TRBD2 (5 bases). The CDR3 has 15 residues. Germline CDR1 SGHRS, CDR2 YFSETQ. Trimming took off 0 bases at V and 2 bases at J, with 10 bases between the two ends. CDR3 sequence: CASSLEAGNTDTQYF. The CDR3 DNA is TGCGCCAGCAGCTTGGAGGCGGGCAACACAGATACGCAGTATTTT.